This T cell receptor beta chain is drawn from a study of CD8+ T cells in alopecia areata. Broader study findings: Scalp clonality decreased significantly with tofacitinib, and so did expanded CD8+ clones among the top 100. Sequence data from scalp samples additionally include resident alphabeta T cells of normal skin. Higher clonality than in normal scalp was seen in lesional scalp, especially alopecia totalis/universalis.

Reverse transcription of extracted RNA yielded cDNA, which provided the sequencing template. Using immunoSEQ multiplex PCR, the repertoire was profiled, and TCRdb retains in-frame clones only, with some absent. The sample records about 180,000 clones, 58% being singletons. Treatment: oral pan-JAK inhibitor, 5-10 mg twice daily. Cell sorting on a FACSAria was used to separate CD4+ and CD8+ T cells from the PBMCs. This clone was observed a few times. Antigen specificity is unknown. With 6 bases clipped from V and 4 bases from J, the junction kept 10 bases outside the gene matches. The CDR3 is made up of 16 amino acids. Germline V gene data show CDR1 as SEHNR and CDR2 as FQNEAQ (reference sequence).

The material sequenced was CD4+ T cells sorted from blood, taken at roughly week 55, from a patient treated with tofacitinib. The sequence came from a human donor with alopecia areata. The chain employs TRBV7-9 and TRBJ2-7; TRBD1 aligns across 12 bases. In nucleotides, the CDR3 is TGTGCCAGCAGTCACAACCGGGACAGGGGGCTTTACGAGCAGTACTTC. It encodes CASSHNRDRGLYEQYF.